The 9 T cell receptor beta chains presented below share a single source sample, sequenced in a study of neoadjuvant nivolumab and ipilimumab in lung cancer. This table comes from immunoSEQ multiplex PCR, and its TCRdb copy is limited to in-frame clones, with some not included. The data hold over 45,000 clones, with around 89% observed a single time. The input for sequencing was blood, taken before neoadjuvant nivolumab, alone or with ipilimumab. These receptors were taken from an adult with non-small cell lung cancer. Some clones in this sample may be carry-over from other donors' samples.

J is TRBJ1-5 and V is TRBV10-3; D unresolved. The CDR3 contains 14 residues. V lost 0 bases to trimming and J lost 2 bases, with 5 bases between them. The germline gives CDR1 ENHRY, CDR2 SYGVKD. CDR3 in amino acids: CAISESSGNQPQHF. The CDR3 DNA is TGTGCCATCAGTGAGTCGTCAGGCAATCAGCCCCAGCATTTT.

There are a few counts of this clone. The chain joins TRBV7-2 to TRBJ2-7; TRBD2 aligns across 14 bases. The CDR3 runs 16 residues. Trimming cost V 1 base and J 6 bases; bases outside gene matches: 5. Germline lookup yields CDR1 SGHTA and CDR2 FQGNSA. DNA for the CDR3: TGTGCCAGCAGCTTAGAAGGGACTAGCGGGAGATTCGAGCAGTACTTC. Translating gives CASSLEGTSGRFEQYF. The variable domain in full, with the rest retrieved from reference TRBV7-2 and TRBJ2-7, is GAGVSQSPSNKVTEKGKDVELRCDPISGHTALYWYRQSLGQGLEFLIYFQGNSAPDKSGLPSDRFSAERTGGSVSTLTIQRTQQEDSAVYLCASSLEGTSGRFEQYFGPGTRLTVT.

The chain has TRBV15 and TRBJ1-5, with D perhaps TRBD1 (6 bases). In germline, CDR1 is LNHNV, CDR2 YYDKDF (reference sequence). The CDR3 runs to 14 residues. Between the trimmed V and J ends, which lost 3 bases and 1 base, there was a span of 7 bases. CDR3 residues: CATSSRGSNQPQHF. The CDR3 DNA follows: TGTGCCACCAGCAGCAGGGGAAGCAATCAGCCCCAGCATTTT.

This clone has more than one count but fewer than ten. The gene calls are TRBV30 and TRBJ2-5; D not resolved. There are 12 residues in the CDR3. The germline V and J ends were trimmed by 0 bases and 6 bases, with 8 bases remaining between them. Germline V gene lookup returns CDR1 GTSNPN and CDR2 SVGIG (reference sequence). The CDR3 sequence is CAWSVPRKTQYF. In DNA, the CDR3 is TGTGCCTGGAGTGTACCTCGGAAGACCCAGTACTTC.

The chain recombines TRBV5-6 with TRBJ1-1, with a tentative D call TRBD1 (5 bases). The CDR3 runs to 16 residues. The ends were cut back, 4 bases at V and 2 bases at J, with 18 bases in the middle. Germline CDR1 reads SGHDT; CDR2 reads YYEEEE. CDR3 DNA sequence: TGTGCCAGCAGCCCCCTGGTCCAGGGATTAAACACTGAAGCTTTCTTT. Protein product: CASSPLVQGLNTEAFF. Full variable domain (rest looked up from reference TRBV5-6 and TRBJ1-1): DAGVTQSPTHLIKTRGQQVTLRCSPKSGHDTVSWYQQALGQGPQFIFQYYEEEERQRGNFPDRFSGHQFPNYSSELNVNALLLGDSALYLCASSPLVQGLNTEAFFGQGTRLTVV.

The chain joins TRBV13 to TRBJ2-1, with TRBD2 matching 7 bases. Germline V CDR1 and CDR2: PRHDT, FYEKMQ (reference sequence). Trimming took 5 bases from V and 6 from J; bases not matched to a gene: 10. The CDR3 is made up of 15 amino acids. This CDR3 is CASSPRDYQPNEQFF. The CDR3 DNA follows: TGTGCCAGCAGCCCGCGGGACTACCAGCCCAATGAGCAGTTCTTC. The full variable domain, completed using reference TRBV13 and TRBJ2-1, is AAGVIQSPRHLIKEKRETATLKCYPIPRHDTVYWYQQGPGQDPQFLISFYEKMQSDKGSIPDRFSAQQFSDYHSELNMSSLELGDSALYFCASSPRDYQPNEQFFGPGTRLTVL.

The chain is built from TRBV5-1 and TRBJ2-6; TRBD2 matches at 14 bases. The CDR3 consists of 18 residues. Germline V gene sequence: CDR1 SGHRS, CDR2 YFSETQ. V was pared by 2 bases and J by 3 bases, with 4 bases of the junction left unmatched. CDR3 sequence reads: CASSLGTSGSLGANVLTF. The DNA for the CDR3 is TGCGCCAGCAGCTTAGGGACTAGCGGGAGTCTTGGGGCCAACGTCCTGACTTTC.

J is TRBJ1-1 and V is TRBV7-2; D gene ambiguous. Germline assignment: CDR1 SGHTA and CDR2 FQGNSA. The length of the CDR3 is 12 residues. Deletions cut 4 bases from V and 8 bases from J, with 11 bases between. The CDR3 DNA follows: TGTGCCAGCAGCTCCTCGGGGAGGGAAGCTTTCTTT. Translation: CASSSSGREAFF.

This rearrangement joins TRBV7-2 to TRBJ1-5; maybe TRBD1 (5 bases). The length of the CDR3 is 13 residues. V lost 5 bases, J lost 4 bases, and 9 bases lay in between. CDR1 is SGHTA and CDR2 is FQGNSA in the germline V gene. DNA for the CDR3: TGTGCCAGCAGCCCCGGGGGAAATCAGCCCCAGCATTTT. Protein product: CASSPGGNQPQHF.